This is a list of T cell receptor beta chains from one sample in a study of blood T cell repertoires in COVID-19. The protocol was immunoSEQ multiplex PCR, while the TCRdb copy is restricted to in-frame clones and leaves out a portion. Of some 190,000 clones in the sample, more than 75% were seen once. The sequenced sample was PBMCs or T cells enriched from blood (not recorded which). The receptors were sampled from a man aged 25 to 40 with acute COVID-19. Each CDR3 is given without its conserved first and last residue.

j_call v_call cdr3_aa
TRBJ1-2 TRBV3-1/TRBV3-2 ASSQTYGVLQNYGYT
TRBJ2-5 TRBV6-5 ASRRGQAHQETQY
TRBJ1-2 TRBV28 ASSRTIRGLVDGYT
TRBJ2-5 TRBV30 AWSVRRGGETQY
TRBJ2-4 TRBV19 ASSMYSSDLAKNIQY
TRBJ2-7 TRBV6-1 ASSDRGSSYEQY
TRBJ1-5 TRBV7-9 ASSSSTGDQPQH
TRBJ2-7 TRBV2 ASRVTEASYEQY
TRBJ1-3 TRBV5-6 ASSLRASGNTIY
TRBJ2-1 TRBV27 ASSFQAGGLHEQF
TRBJ1-2 TRBV14 ASSLETRTGGSKGYT
TRBJ1-1 TRBV3-1/TRBV3-2 ASSQGGQGWTEAF
TRBJ2-1 TRBV25-1 ASSDPGQWVNEQF
TRBJ1-4 TRBV5-5 ASSLALGGSYEKLF
TRBJ2-1 TRBV10-3 AISPLADNEQF
TRBJ1-2 TRBV5-1 ASSADPGTAYGYT
TRBJ2-5 TRBV29-1 SAGLAGGAGTQY